This T cell receptor (beta chain) was profiled in a study of blood T cell repertoires in COVID-19. What the recovered Cohort 3 donors had was two negative PCRs, clearance, or symptom resolution. This table comes from immunoSEQ multiplex PCR, and its TCRdb copy is limited to in-frame clones, with some not included. Altogether hundreds of thousands of clones are present, roughly 90% being singletons, with the ten largest covering over 9%. V was cut by 6 bases and J by 4 bases, with 16 bases left in between. Germline V gene data show CDR1 as MNHEY and CDR2 as SVGAGI. The length of the CDR3 is 15 residues.

The genes are TRBV6-5 and TRBJ2-1; a possible D gene is TRBD2 (7 bases). This receptor was identified in a woman aged 40 to 50 who had recovered from COVID-19. The sample comprised PBMCs or T cells enriched from blood (not recorded which). CDR3 sequence reads: CASSPPGEGYNEQFF. The CDR3 coding sequence is TGTGCCAGCAGCCCCCCAGGGGAGGGTTACAATGAGCAGTTCTTC.